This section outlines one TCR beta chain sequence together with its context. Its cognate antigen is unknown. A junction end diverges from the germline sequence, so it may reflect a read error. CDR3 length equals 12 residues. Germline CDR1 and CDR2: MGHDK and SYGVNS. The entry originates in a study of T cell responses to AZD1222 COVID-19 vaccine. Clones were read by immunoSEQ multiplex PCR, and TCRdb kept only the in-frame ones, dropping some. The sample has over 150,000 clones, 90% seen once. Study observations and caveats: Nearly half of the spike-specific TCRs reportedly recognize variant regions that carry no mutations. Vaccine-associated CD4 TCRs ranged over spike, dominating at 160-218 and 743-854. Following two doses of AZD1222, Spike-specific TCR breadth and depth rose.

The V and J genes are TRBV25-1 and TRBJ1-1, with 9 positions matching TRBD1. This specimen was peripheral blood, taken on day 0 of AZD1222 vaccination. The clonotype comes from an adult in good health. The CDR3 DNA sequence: TGTGCCAGCAGTGTGGGGACAGGGCATACTCTCTTT. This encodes CASSVGTGHTLF.